Each of the 32 T cell receptor beta chains below was sequenced from the same sample in a study of T cells in Graves' hyperthyroidism and ophthalmopathy. Amplification targeted TCR beta CDR3 regions from RNA transcripts. Initially, a first-round RT-PCR of the TCR CDR3 employed the HTBI primer set. TCRdb itself ran the multiplex PCR reads through MiXCR, one entry per CDR3 protein. The sample has some 270,000 distinct CDR3 sequences, approximately 15% seen once. Sequencing input: blood. The origin of the receptors is a woman between 35 and 50 years old with Graves' hyperthyroidism.

This clonotype was seen ten or more times. The rearrangement uses TRBV28 and TRBJ2-5, with D possibly TRBD2 on 6 matching bases. Looked up from germline, CDR1 is MDHEN and CDR2 is SYDVKM. This CDR3 comprises 15 residues. Trimming shortened V by 5 bases and J by 5 bases, and 18 bases separated the two germline ends. The CDR3 sequence is CASSPGLGGGETQYF. In DNA, the CDR3 is TGTGCCAGCAGTCCCGGACTCGGGGGTGGTGAGACCCAGTACTTC.

Worth noting for this clonotype: A much larger clone lies one base from this, so it may be a read error. The chain employs TRBV5-1 and TRBJ1-4; D perhaps matches TRBD1 (6 bases). The CDR3 totals 14 residues. Germline assignment: CDR1 SGHRS and CDR2 YFSETQ. The V end lost 0 bases, the J end lost 10 bases, and 13 bases lay between the germline ends. CDR3 DNA sequence: TGCGCCAGCAGCTTGGAGGGGGGCAGTGGAAAACTGTTTTTT. Its protein is CASSLEGGSGKLFF.

This clonotype was counted only a few times. The genes are TRBV19 and TRBJ2-7; 8 bases line up with TRBD2. Germline V gives CDR1 LNHDA, CDR2 SQIVND (reference sequence). This CDR3 has 17 amino acids. The J segment lost 3 bases and the V segment lost 5 bases, leaving 15 bases of the junction unmatched. In DNA form, the CDR3 reads TGTGCCAGTAGTTTGGGACCTACTAGCGGATCCCGCTACGAGCAGTACTTC. Translation gives CASSLGPTSGSRYEQYF.

This clonotype has at least ten counts. V and J are TRBV2 and TRBJ2-5; D is uncertain. CDR3 length: 13 amino acids. V was pared by 5 bases and J by 5 bases, with 12 bases between. Germline CDR1 SNHLY, CDR2 FYNNEI. The CDR3 sequence is CASSPDYSETQYF. Here the CDR3 DNA reads TGTGCCAGCAGTCCAGATTATAGCGAGACCCAGTACTTC.

Ten or more counts support this clonotype. CDR3 sequence: CATSDGRLGSNQPQHF. The CDR3 region has the DNA TGTGCCACCAGTGACGGACGCCTCGGGAGCAATCAGCCCCAGCATTTT. The J gene is TRBJ1-5, the V gene TRBV24-1; D uncertain. The CDR3 runs 16 residues. With 4 bases removed from V and 1 base from J, the gap between germline ends came to 13 bases. The germline V gene encodes CDR1 KGHDR and CDR2 SFDVKD.

This clonotype was found many times. J is TRBJ2-3 and V is TRBV29-1; the match to TRBD2 covers 8 bases. V was clipped by 6 bases and J by 11 bases; unmatched bases: 13. The CDR3 sequence is 13 residues long. Germline lookup yields CDR1 SQVTM and CDR2 ANQGSEA. CDR3 sequence: CSVDPHSGKGQYF. CDR3 sequence (DNA): TGCAGCGTCGACCCTCATAGCGGGAAAGGGCAGTATTTT.

This clonotype was seen repeatedly, ten times or more. This sequence joins TRBV7-9 and TRBJ1-5; D call uncertain. V shed 4 bases and J shed 5 bases, with 9 bases lying between them. There are 13 residues in the CDR3. CDR1 and CDR2 from the germline V gene are SEHNR and FQNEAQ (reference sequence). The CDR3 loop reads CASSSSYDQPQHF. The CDR3 DNA follows: TGTGCCAGCAGCTCCTCCTATGATCAGCCCCAGCATTTT. The full variable domain, rest sourced from reference TRBV7-9 and TRBJ1-5, is DTGVSQNPRHKITKRGQNVTFRCDPISEHNRLYWYRQTLGQGPEFLTYFQNEAQLEKSRLLSDRFSAERPKGSFSTLEIQRTEQGDSAMYLCASSSSYDQPQHFGDGTRLSIL.

The chain uses TRBV29-1 and TRBJ2-1; 11 bases map to TRBD1. The CDR3 spans 15 residues. V was pared by 0 bases and J by 9 bases, with 7 bases of the junction left unmatched. Germline V gene lookup returns CDR1 SQVTM and CDR2 ANQGSEA. CDR3 DNA: TGCAGCGTTGAAGATCTCGGACAGGGGGCAACTGAGCAGTTCTTC. Its protein is CSVEDLGQGATEQFF.

This clonotype was seen a handful of times. The genes are TRBV4-1 and TRBJ1-6; tentatively, D is TRBD1 (5 bases). Trimming shortened V by 0 bases and J by 13 bases, and 13 bases separated the two germline ends. The CDR3 sequence is 14 residues long. The germline CDR1 and CDR2 sequences are MGHRA and YSYEKL. This CDR3 is CASSQEAQGLPLHF. The DNA of the CDR3 is TGCGCCAGCAGCCAAGAAGCCCAGGGCTTGCCCCTCCACTTT.

In its sample, this clonotype was seen many times. This rearrangement joins TRBV20-1 to TRBJ2-5; TRBD1 or TRBD2 may be the D gene (6 bases each). This CDR3 region has 13 residues. With 4 bases removed from V and 2 bases from J, the gap between germline ends came to 11 bases. The germline CDR1 and CDR2 sequences are DFQATT and SNEGSKA (reference sequence). The CDR3 DNA reads TGCAGTGCTACCAGGGGACTGCAAGAGACCCAGTACTTC. Protein: CSATRGLQETQYF.

This clonotype came up a few times. J is TRBJ2-5 and V is TRBV5-5; D perhaps matches TRBD2 (6 bases). V was clipped by 6 bases and J by 2 bases, with 17 bases between them. CDR1 and CDR2 (germline): SGHKS, YYEKEE (reference sequence). The CDR3 has 15 residues. CDR3 loop: CASNKPGAGQETQYF. The CDR3 nucleotides are TGTGCCAGCAACAAACCTGGGGCGGGACAAGAGACCCAGTACTTC. The whole variable domain, remainder taken from reference TRBV5-5 and TRBJ2-5, is DAGVTQSPTHLIKTRGQQVTLRCSPISGHKSVSWYQQVLGQGPQFIFQYYEKEERGRGNFPDRFSARQFPNYSSELNVNALLLGDSALYLCASNKPGAGQETQYFGPGTRLLVL.

The table lists this clonotype with a few counts. The chain combines TRBV20-1 with TRBJ1-5, with a possible D match to TRBD1 (5 bases). V lost 5 bases to trimming and J lost 3 bases, with 14 bases between them. In germline, CDR1 is DFQATT, CDR2 SNEGSKA (reference sequence). CDR3 length equals 14 residues. CDR3 sequence: CSALGVQDNQPQHF. DNA of the CDR3: TGCAGTGCTCTTGGGGTACAGGACAATCAGCCCCAGCATTTT.

This clonotype occurred many times. The chain combines TRBV4-1 with TRBJ1-1, with D hard to call. Germline-derived CDR1 and CDR2 are MGHRA and YSYEKL. The CDR3 loop spans 14 amino acids. V shed 0 bases and J shed 1 base, with 6 bases lying between them. The CDR3 DNA reads TGCGCCAGCAGCCAAGACAGGACGAACACTGAAGCTTTCTTT. Protein sequence: CASSQDRTNTEAFF.

This clonotype was detected ten times or more. The genes are TRBV13 and TRBJ2-1; D is possibly TRBD1 (6 bases). V lost 5 bases, J lost 7 bases, and 24 bases lay in between. The CDR3 extends over 17 amino acids. The germline gives CDR1 PRHDT, CDR2 FYEKMQ (reference sequence). The CDR3 spells CASSLTRGRGFVNEQFF. In nucleotides, the CDR3 is TGTGCCAGCAGCCTCACCCGGGGCAGGGGATTCGTGAATGAGCAGTTCTTC.

The table lists this clonotype with a few counts. The gene calls are TRBV13 and TRBJ2-1; 8 nucleotides agree with TRBD1. Per the germline V gene, CDR1 is PRHDT and CDR2 is FYEKMQ (reference sequence). V dropped 3 bases and J dropped 5; count of bases not matched to a gene: 6. This CDR3 is 15 amino acids long. Here the CDR3 reads CASSFGDRTDNEQFF. The CDR3 DNA sequence: TGTGCCAGCAGCTTTGGGGACAGGACCGACAATGAGCAGTTCTTC.

In its sample, this clonotype was seen many times. V and J are TRBV7-2 and TRBJ1-1; D unclear. V was cut by 4 bases and J by 7 bases, with 13 bases left in between. Germline V gives CDR1 SGHTA, CDR2 FQGNSA. This CDR3 is built from 13 residues. The CDR3 is CASSSSRNDEAFF. CDR3 bases: TGTGCCAGCAGCTCCTCCCGGAACGATGAAGCTTTCTTT. Together with reference TRBV7-2 and TRBJ1-1, the CDR3 gives the full variable domain: GAGVSQSPSNKVTEKGKDVELRCDPISGHTALYWYRQSLGQGLEFLIYFQGNSAPDKSGLPSDRFSAERTGGSVSTLTIQRTQQEDSAVYLCASSSSRNDEAFFGQGTRLTVV.

This clonotype came up a few times. The V call is TRBV6-1, the J call TRBJ2-2; 7 positions agree with TRBD2. Unmatched junction bases numbered 5, after V lost 7 bases and J lost 3 bases. Germline V lookup: CDR1 MNHNS, CDR2 SASEGT. This CDR3 is 14 amino acids long. The CDR3 sequence: CASMAGVYTGELFF. The CDR3 DNA reads TGTGCCAGCATGGCGGGAGTGTACACCGGGGAGCTGTTTTTT.

This clonotype was observed many times. The gene calls are TRBV7-9 and TRBJ1-6; TRBD1 aligns across 8 bases. This CDR3 has 16 amino acids. Germline V gene data show CDR1 as SEHNR and CDR2 as FQNEAQ (reference sequence). V dropped 4 bases and J dropped 8; count of bases not matched to a gene: 10. The CDR3 DNA reads as TGTGCCAGCAGCTCTGACAGGGGCGGGTTTGATTCACCCCTCCACTTT. It encodes CASSSDRGGFDSPLHF.

This clonotype was picked up many times. The chain links TRBV12-3 or TRBV12-4 to TRBJ1-1; no clear D. V was pared by 2 bases and J by 5 bases, with 9 bases between. This CDR3 has 13 amino acids. The CDR3 coding sequence is TGTGCCAGCAGTTTAAACGTGTTGACTGAAGCTTTCTTT. It yields the protein CASSLNVLTEAFF.

In this sample, this clonotype turned up a few times. This chain links TRBV6-1 with TRBJ2-7; 8 nucleotides agree with TRBD2. V was pared by 7 bases and J by 1 base, with 12 bases of the junction left unmatched. This CDR3 contains 16 residues. In germline, CDR1 is MNHNS, CDR2 SASEGT. The CDR3 DNA sequence: TGTGCCAGCACCCCAGGGAGCGGGAGATGGTCCTACGAGCAGTACTTC. This encodes CASTPGSGRWSYEQYF.

The chain joins TRBV20-1 to TRBJ2-7, with D possibly matching TRBD2 (6 bases). In germline, CDR1 is DFQATT, CDR2 SNEGSKA (reference sequence). This CDR3 spans 15 amino acids. Trimming removed 0 bases at V and 3 bases at J, with 15 bases between. In nucleotides, the CDR3 is TGCAGTGCTAGAGATCGGGCGGGGAGCTTCTACGAGCAGTACTTC. Amino acid sequence: CSARDRAGSFYEQYF.

This clonotype was detected ten times or more. This sequence joins TRBV7-8 and TRBJ1-1; maybe TRBD1 (6 bases). The germline V gene encodes CDR1 SGHVS and CDR2 FQNEAQ. The V end lost 5 bases, the J end lost 11 bases, and 18 bases lay between the germline ends. The CDR3 runs to 13 residues. CDR3 protein: CASSPTQDRLAFF. The CDR3 DNA reads as TGTGCCAGCAGCCCAACCCAAGACAGGCTCGCTTTCTTT.

This clonotype was seen repeatedly, ten times or more. V usage is TRBV28 and J usage is TRBJ2-3; D might be TRBD2 (6 bases). The CDR3 runs 14 residues. Per the germline V gene, CDR1 is MDHEN and CDR2 is SYDVKM. Deletions cut 5 bases from V and 3 bases from J, with 12 bases between. CDR3 sequence: CASSGGDGTDTQYF. The CDR3 coding sequence is TGTGCCAGCAGTGGAGGGGACGGGACAGATACGCAGTATTTT.

In its sample, this clonotype was seen many times. The gene calls are TRBV7-9 and TRBJ2-5, with 12 bases lining up with TRBD1. Germline loops: CDR1 SEHNR, CDR2 FQNEAQ (reference sequence). The CDR3 runs to 16 residues. Losses at the gene ends were 4 bases for V and 5 bases for J; bases not matched to a gene: 8. CDR3 protein: CASSSEGQGASETQYF. Here the CDR3 DNA reads TGTGCCAGCAGCTCGGAGGGACAGGGGGCTTCGGAGACCCAGTACTTC. Based on the CDR3 plus reference TRBV7-9 and TRBJ2-5, the full variable domain is DTGVSQNPRHKITKRGQNVTFRCDPISEHNRLYWYRQTLGQGPEFLTYFQNEAQLEKSRLLSDRFSAERPKGSFSTLEIQRTEQGDSAMYLCASSSEGQGASETQYFGPGTRLLVL.

This clonotype was recorded many times. The chain is built from TRBV5-1 and TRBJ2-7; TRBD1 agrees at 8 bases. CDR1 and CDR2 (germline): SGHRS, YFSETQ. V dropped 1 base and J dropped 5; count of bases not matched to a gene: 8. The CDR3 loop spans 15 amino acids. The CDR3 is CASSLSDRGSDEQYF. The CDR3 DNA reads TGCGCCAGCAGCTTGTCCGACAGGGGTAGCGACGAGCAGTACTTC.

Only a few counts were recorded for this clonotype. This rearrangement joins TRBV25-1 to TRBJ1-2; unclear D gene. This CDR3 region has 13 residues. Germline-derived CDR1 and CDR2 are MGHDK and SYGVNS. V was pared by 1 base and J by 7 bases, with 10 bases between. The CDR3 DNA reads TGTGCCAGCAGTGAATCAACTTTTCGTGGCTACACCTTC. It yields the protein CASSESTFRGYTF.

This clonotype appeared many times. The rearrangement uses TRBV12-3 or TRBV12-4 and TRBJ2-5; 7 bases agree with TRBD2. V shed 6 bases, J shed 4 bases, and the junction held 8 bases outside the gene matches. The CDR3 has 14 residues. This CDR3 is CASSQYGGGETQYF. DNA for the CDR3: TGTGCCAGCAGCCAATACGGCGGGGGAGAGACCCAGTACTTC.

This clonotype was recorded at least ten times. The chain couples TRBV3-1 to TRBJ2-7, with 7 bases identical to TRBD1. The germline gives CDR1 LGHDT, CDR2 YNNKEL (reference sequence). The CDR3 is 13 residues long. The trim removed 4 bases at V and 6 bases at J, leaving 6 bases unmatched. The CDR3 protein is CASSPDRSAEQYF. The CDR3 DNA reads as TGTGCCAGCAGCCCGGACAGGTCTGCCGAGCAGTACTTC.

The sample holds many counts of this clonotype. The J gene is TRBJ2-3, the V gene TRBV7-9; 7 bases are shared with TRBD1. The CDR3 length is 14 residues. Germline loops: CDR1 SEHNR, CDR2 FQNEAQ (reference sequence). The junction had 3 bases not matched to a gene; V was cut back by 3 bases and J by 3 bases. CDR3 in amino acids: CASSLVQGTDTQYF. The CDR3 coding sequence is TGTGCCAGCAGCTTGGTACAGGGGACAGATACGCAGTATTTT.

This CDR3 reads CASSYVAGWNSPLHF. CDR3 nucleotides: TGTGCCAGCAGTTACGTGGCAGGGTGGAATTCACCCCTCCACTTT. The J gene is TRBJ1-6, the V gene TRBV6-5, with a tentative D call TRBD1 (5 bases). V was clipped by 2 bases and J by 7 bases, with 12 bases between them. Germline V gene sequence: CDR1 MNHEY, CDR2 SVGAGI. The CDR3 is 15 amino acids.

The rearrangement links TRBV28 to TRBJ2-2; D is unresolved. CDR3 length: 14 amino acids. Germline values: CDR1 MDHEN, CDR2 SYDVKM. The V gene lost 5 bases and the J gene lost 5 bases, with 12 bases spanning the gap. CDR3 DNA: TGTGCCAGCAGTCCCACTCAAGGGACCGGGGAGCTGTTTTTT. Its translation is CASSPTQGTGELFF.

Points on this clonotype: A much larger clone differs by one base, so this may be a read error. The chain has TRBV7-9 and TRBJ2-1; 9 bases are a match to TRBD2. V lost 4 bases, J lost 6 bases, and 4 bases stayed unmatched. This CDR3 is 14 amino acids long. Germline V gene sequence: CDR1 SEHNR, CDR2 FQNEAQ (reference sequence). CDR3 DNA sequence: TGTGCCAGCAGCTCAGCGGGAGGTTCCAATGAGCAGTTCTTC. Its translation: CASSSAGGSNEQFF.